This T cell receptor beta chain emerged from a study of T cells after yellow fever vaccination. TCR cDNA, made by 5'RACE template switching, carried an added universal primer site and UMIs. One entry per CDR3 protein results from TCRdb running MiXCR on the 5' RACE reads. The data contain roughly 320,000 distinct CDR3 sequences, about 10% of them seen just once; the ten biggest clones take up about 3.3%. The CDR3 extends over 13 amino acids. Germline CDR1 and CDR2: DFQATT and SNEGSKA (reference sequence). This TCR derives from a man younger than 30 who received the YFV17D yellow fever vaccine. V usage is TRBV20-1 and J usage is TRBJ2-5; 11 bases line up with TRBD1. The sequences come from CD4+ T cells sorted from PBMCs, collected 45 days after the yellow fever booster vaccination. The CDR3 loop is CRTGQGAGETQYF. The CDR3 nucleotides read TGCAGGACCGGACAGGGGGCGGGGGAGACCCAGTACTTC.